The next 24 T cell receptor beta chains were all read from a single sample in a study of T cells expressing NK-cell markers. TCRdb re-called the 5' RACE reads and shows each CDR3 protein once, DNA omitted. The sample totals some 150,000 distinct CDR3 sequences. Sequenced material: blood T cells: a sorted CD56 or NKG2C T cell subset, CD4+ or CD8+ T cells, or bulk PBMC T cells (not recorded which). These receptors came from a woman in her 50s in good health.

The chain employs TRBV20-1 and TRBJ2-3; TCRdb designates TRBD1, a call that cannot be tested without DNA. The CDR3 totals 16 residues. Per germline, CDR1 DFQATT and CDR2 SNEGSKA (reference sequence). The CDR3 sequence is CSARVPDRGPTDTQYF.

The gene calls are TRBV5-1 and TRBJ2-1; TCRdb returns TRBD2, unconfirmable since there is no DNA. The germline gives CDR1 SGHRS, CDR2 YFSETQ. The CDR3 is 14 residues long. The CDR3 reads CASRQRDGKNEQFF.

V usage is TRBV11-2 and J usage is TRBJ1-1. The CDR3 runs to 13 residues. Germline V gene data show CDR1 as SGHAT and CDR2 as FQNNGV. CDR3 loop: CASSKVGNTEAFF.

The rearrangement joins TRBV28 to TRBJ2-2; TCRdb indicates TRBD1, and absent DNA this call remains unverified. Germline CDR1 MDHEN, CDR2 SYDVKM. The CDR3 covers 17 residues. This CDR3 is CASSLFEGGRNTGELFF.

The V call is TRBV5-5, the J call TRBJ2-1; TCRdb's D call, TRBD2, is unchecked because there is no DNA. The CDR3 totals 13 residues. Germline-derived CDR1 and CDR2 are SGHKS and YYEKEE (reference sequence). The CDR3 is CASSWGLANEQFF. The full variable domain, completed using reference TRBV5-5 and TRBJ2-1, is DAGVTQSPTHLIKTRGQQVTLRCSPISGHKSVSWYQQVLGQGPQFIFQYYEKEERGRGNFPDRFSARQFPNYSSELNVNALLLGDSALYLCASSWGLANEQFFGPGTRLTVL.

The rearrangement uses TRBV11-2 and TRBJ2-7. Germline assignment: CDR1 SGHAT and CDR2 FQNNGV. The CDR3 is 15 residues long. The CDR3 sequence: CASSLVIDSGYEQYF.

The gene calls are TRBV4-2 and TRBJ2-7; TCRdb designates TRBD1, a call that cannot be tested without DNA. Germline V gene data show CDR1 as LGHNA and CDR2 as YNFKEQ. The CDR3 sequence is 15 residues long. CDR3 region: CASSQEGDPRYEQYF.

This chain links TRBV29-1 with TRBJ2-7; TCRdb calls TRBD2, which cannot be checked without DNA. Germline V gives CDR1 SQVTM, CDR2 ANQGSEA. CDR3 size: 13 residues. This CDR3 reads CSVEGGSNYEQYF.

This chain links TRBV20-1 with TRBJ2-7. The CDR3 is 13 residues long. Looked up from germline, CDR1 is DFQATT and CDR2 is SNEGSKA (reference sequence). This CDR3 is CSASRRGSYEQYF.

The chain has TRBV12-3 or TRBV12-4 and TRBJ2-1; TCRdb's D call of TRBD1 is untestable without DNA. The CDR3 contains 12 residues. The CDR3 region is CASRGDYNEQFF.

V gene TRBV7-3 combines with J gene TRBJ2-3; TCRdb calls TRBD2, which cannot be checked without DNA. In germline, CDR1 is SGHTA, CDR2 FQGTGA. This CDR3 contains 15 residues. CDR3 protein: CASSPSGSSTDTQYF.

This chain uses TRBV4-1 with TRBJ2-7. The V gene's germline CDR1 is MGHRA and CDR2 YSYEKL. The CDR3 length is 15 residues. The CDR3 here is CASSQGEAGLYEQYF.

This chain links TRBV5-1 with TRBJ2-3; the TCRdb D gene call, TRBD2, has no DNA to confirm it. The length of the CDR3 is 16 residues. Germline loops: CDR1 SGHRS, CDR2 YFSETQ. CDR3 sequence reads: CASSVGTSGYTDTQYF.

This chain connects TRBV3-1 to TRBJ2-7. This CDR3 spans 15 amino acids. CDR1 and CDR2 from the germline V gene are LGHDT and YNNKEL (reference sequence). The CDR3 sequence is CASSQDLRNSYEQYF.

The chain carries TRBV29-1 and TRBJ2-1; TCRdb's D gene call, TRBD1, goes unchecked for lack of DNA. The CDR3 runs 16 residues. Germline V CDR1 and CDR2: SQVTM, ANQGSEA. The chain's CDR3 is CSVDNVGQGAYNEQFF.

V gene TRBV27 combines with J gene TRBJ2-1; TCRdb picks TRBD2, but there is no DNA to check that call. Germline CDR1 reads MNHEY; CDR2 reads SMNVEV (reference sequence). CDR3 length: 15 residues. This CDR3 reads CASSSLAGLKNEQFF.

V gene TRBV5-1 combines with J gene TRBJ2-1; checking the TCRdb D call of TRBD1 is not possible without DNA. CDR1 SGHRS and CDR2 YFSETQ come from the germline V gene. CDR3 length: 14 residues. The CDR3 protein is CASRGGQVVDEQFF.

The CDR3 sequence: CASSPQGGTEAFF. J is TRBJ1-1 and V is TRBV5-4; absent DNA, TCRdb's TRBD1 call cannot be checked. This CDR3 comprises 13 residues. Per the germline V gene, CDR1 is SGHNT and CDR2 is YYREEE (reference sequence).

The chain is built from TRBV10-2 and TRBJ2-2. Germline V lookup: CDR1 WSHSY, CDR2 SAAADI. This CDR3 comprises 16 residues. The CDR3 protein is CASSDVMGSYTGELFF.

This chain uses TRBV28 with TRBJ1-5; with no DNA, the TCRdb D assignment of TRBD1 cannot be verified. CDR3 length equals 16 residues. Germline CDR1 is MDHEN and CDR2 is SYDVKM. Here the CDR3 reads CASRASDRAWDQPQHF. Together with reference TRBV28 and TRBJ1-5, the CDR3 gives the full variable domain: DVKVTQSSRYLVKRTGEKVFLECVQDMDHENMFWYRQDPGLGLRLIYFSYDVKMKEKGDIPEGYSVSREKKERFSLILESASTNQTSMYLCASRASDRAWDQPQHFGDGTRLSIL.

This chain connects TRBV5-1 to TRBJ2-3; checking the TCRdb D call of TRBD1 is not possible without DNA. The CDR3 is 16 amino acids. Per germline, CDR1 SGHRS and CDR2 YFSETQ. The CDR3 is CASSRELGTETDTQYF.

The rearrangement joins TRBV2 to TRBJ1-1; the D call of TRBD1 rests on TCRdb alone, since no DNA is present to check it. The CDR3 is 13 residues long. Germline V gene data show CDR1 as SNHLY and CDR2 as FYNNEI. CDR3 residues: CASSTGPNTEAFF.

V usage is TRBV2 and J usage is TRBJ2-7; TCRdb lists TRBD2, though no DNA is available to test this call. The CDR3 has 14 residues. Per the germline V gene, CDR1 is SNHLY and CDR2 is FYNNEI. The CDR3 here is CASTRTSGAYEQYF.

The V call is TRBV12-3 or TRBV12-4, the J call TRBJ2-3; TCRdb calls TRBD2, which cannot be checked without DNA. The CDR3 has 14 amino acids. The CDR3 is CASNSLGPGGKQYF.